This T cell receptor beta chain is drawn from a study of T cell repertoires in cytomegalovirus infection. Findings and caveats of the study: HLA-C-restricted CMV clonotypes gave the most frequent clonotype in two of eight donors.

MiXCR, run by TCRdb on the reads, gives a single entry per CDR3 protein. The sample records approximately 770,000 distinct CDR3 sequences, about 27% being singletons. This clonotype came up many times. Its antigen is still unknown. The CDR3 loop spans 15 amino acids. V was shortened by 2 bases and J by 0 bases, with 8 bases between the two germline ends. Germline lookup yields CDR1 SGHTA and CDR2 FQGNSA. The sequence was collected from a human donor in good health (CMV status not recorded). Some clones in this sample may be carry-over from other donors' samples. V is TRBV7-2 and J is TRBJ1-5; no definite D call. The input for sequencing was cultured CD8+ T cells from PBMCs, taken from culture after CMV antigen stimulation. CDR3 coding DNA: TGTGCCAGCAGCTTATCCACTGTTAGCAATCAGCCCCAGCATTTT. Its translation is CASSLSTVSNQPQHF.